This T cell receptor beta chain was found in a study of human T cells and chemical hapten exposure. TCRdb used MiXCR to reprocess the RACE reads, holding one entry per CDR3 protein. The sample yields more than 90,000 distinct CDR3 sequences, over 10% seen once. Time point defined: patch test 2, 6 weeks after DPC sensitization. The treatment: therapeutic diphenylcyclopropenone sensitization with weekly scalp DPC. This clonotype was seen ten or more times. This clonotype originated in a woman in her thirties or forties with alopecia areata. Some clones in this sample may be carry-over from other donors' samples. Sequencing was performed on whole blood, taken in connection with sensitization to the hapten diphenylcyclopropenone (DPC).

CDR3 nucleotides: TGCGCCAGCAGCTTGGATGGGAGCGGCACCGGGGAGCTGTTTTTT. Translating gives CASSLDGSGTGELFF. The chain employs TRBV5-1 and TRBJ2-2; tentatively, D is TRBD2 (5 bases). Between the trimmed V and J ends, which lost 0 bases and 4 bases, there was a span of 10 bases. The CDR3 is 15 residues long. Germline values: CDR1 SGHRS, CDR2 YFSETQ. Supplemented by reference TRBV5-1 and TRBJ2-2, the full variable domain reads KAGVTQTPRYLIKTRGQQVTLSCSPISGHRSVSWYQQTPGQGLQFLFEYFSETQRNKGNFPGRFSGRQFSNSRSEMNVSTLELGDSALYLCASSLDGSGTGELFFGEGSRLTVL.